Presented here are 3 T cell receptor beta chains from one specimen sequenced in a study of post-analysis software for immune sequencing data (dated by TCRdb to about 2015). Overall results and qualifications from the work: Patients showed significantly higher frequencies than controls for roughly 5 TRBV segments, among them TRBV5-6, TRBV5-1 and TRBV20-1.

Their cognate antigens are unknown. Libraries were built with PCR. These reads were obtained on an Illumina HiSeq 2500. To reduce PCR and sequencing biases, unique molecular identifiers were built into the TCR beta cDNA libraries. TCRdb reran the public reads through fastp at Q25 and MiXCR, keeping productive beta chains. Every CDR3 protein is listed once, alongside the most common genes and DNA of its rows. This sample comprises over 300,000 distinct CDR3 sequences, around 33% of them detected only once. The top ten clonotypes cover around 15% of the sample. The sequencing input was blood. Receptors were obtained from a girl aged 10 to 17 with multiple sclerosis.

The chain combines TRBV7-9 with TRBJ2-7; D possibly corresponds to TRBD1 (5 bases). CDR1 is SEHNR, CDR2 FQNEAQ, per germline (reference sequence). Trimming removed 4 bases from V and 3 bases from J, with 22 bases in between. The CDR3 consists of 17 residues. CDR3 region: CASSSPRRKTERYEQYF. CDR3 in DNA: TGTGCCAGCAGCTCCCCCCGTCGAAAGACAGAACGCTACGAGCAGTACTTC.

V is TRBV6-6 and J is TRBJ1-3, with 7 bases fitting TRBD1. Looked up from germline, CDR1 is MNHNY and CDR2 is SVGAGI (reference sequence). V was pared by 2 bases and J by 2 bases, with 3 bases of the junction left unmatched. The CDR3 covers 15 residues. Written as DNA, the CDR3 is TGTGCCAGCAGTTACCCACAGGGGACTGGAAACACCATATATTTT. Encoded protein: CASSYPQGTGNTIYF.

This clonotype has more than one count but fewer than ten. The rearrangement links TRBV5-1 to TRBJ1-1, with D uncertain. The CDR3 sequence is 15 residues long. Trimming removed 1 base from V and 0 bases from J, with 10 bases in between. Germline V gene sequence: CDR1 SGHRS, CDR2 YFSETQ. This CDR3 reads CASSLNILLNTEAFF. The DNA of the CDR3 is TGCGCCAGCAGCTTGAATATCCTACTGAACACTGAAGCTTTCTTT.